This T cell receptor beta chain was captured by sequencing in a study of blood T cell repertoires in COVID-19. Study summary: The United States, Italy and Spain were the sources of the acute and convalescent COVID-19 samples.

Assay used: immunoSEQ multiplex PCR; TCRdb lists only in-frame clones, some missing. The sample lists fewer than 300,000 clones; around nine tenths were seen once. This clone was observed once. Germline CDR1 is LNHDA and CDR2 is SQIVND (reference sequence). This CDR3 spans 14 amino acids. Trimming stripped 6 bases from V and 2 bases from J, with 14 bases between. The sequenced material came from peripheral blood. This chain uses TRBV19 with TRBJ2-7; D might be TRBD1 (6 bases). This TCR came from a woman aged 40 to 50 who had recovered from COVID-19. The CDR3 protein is CASSTRGPPYEQYF. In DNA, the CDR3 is TGTGCCAGTAGCACCAGGGGTCCTCCCTACGAGCAGTACTTC.